The entry that follows covers one T cell receptor (beta chain) sequence. Its antigen is still unknown. This record belongs to a study of graft-versus-host responses after intestinal transplantation. Produced via immunoSEQ multiplex PCR; TCRdb's table is partial and in-frame only. The sample holds around 97,000 clones, roughly 93% seen once. V lost 0 bases and J 3 bases, leaving 7 bases between the germline ends. The CDR3 consists of 13 residues. Germline CDR1 reads SGDLS; CDR2 reads YYNGEE. The source is a human donor who received an intestinal transplant. J is TRBJ2-7 and V is TRBV9, with D perhaps TRBD2 (6 bases). Material: unstimulated CD8+ T cells sorted from spleen or lymph node cells, obtained before intestinal transplant. The CDR3 region is CASSVGGVYEQYF. DNA of the CDR3: TGTGCCAGCAGCGTAGGGGGGGTCTACGAGCAGTACTTC.